Here is one T cell receptor beta chain with its context. These data belong to a study of T cells in Graves' hyperthyroidism and ophthalmopathy. There were TCR beta CDR3 regions amplified from RNA transcripts. HTBI primers were the set used in a first-round RT-PCR of the TCR CDR3. TCRdb reanalysed the multiplex PCR reads using MiXCR and keeps one entry per CDR3 protein. The repertoire has about 700,000 distinct CDR3 sequences, 45% of them found once; the top ten carry less than 9%. Per the germline V gene, CDR1 is SGHRS and CDR2 is YFSETQ. The CDR3 is made up of 15 amino acids. Trimming took 4 bases from V and 1 from J; bases not matched to a gene: 3.

This rearrangement joins TRBV5-1 to TRBJ2-2; 8 positions match TRBD1. Sequences were obtained from peripheral blood or thyroid tissue (not recorded which). The receptor was derived from an adult man with Graves' disease, either hyperthyroidism or ophthalmopathy (not recorded which). Here the CDR3 reads CASSTGTGNTGELFF. The CDR3 nucleotides are TGCGCCAGCAGCACCGGGACAGGGAACACCGGGGAGCTGTTTTTT.